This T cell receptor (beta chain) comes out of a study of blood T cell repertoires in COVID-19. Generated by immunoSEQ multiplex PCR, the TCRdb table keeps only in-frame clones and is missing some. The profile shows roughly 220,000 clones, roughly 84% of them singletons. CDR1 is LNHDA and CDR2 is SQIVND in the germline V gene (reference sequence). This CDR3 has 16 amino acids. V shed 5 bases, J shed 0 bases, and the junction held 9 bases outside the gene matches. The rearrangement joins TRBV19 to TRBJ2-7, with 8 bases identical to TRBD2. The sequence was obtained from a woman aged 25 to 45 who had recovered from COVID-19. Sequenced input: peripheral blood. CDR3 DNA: TGTGCCAGTAGTCCCAATGGCGCGGGAGGCTCCTACGAGCAGTACTTC. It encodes CASSPNGAGGSYEQYF.